Only a few counts were recorded for the clone carrying this T cell receptor beta chain. Antigen: not known. Naive CD4+ cells had CD25+ Tregs removed. Findings of the study overall: Tumor Tregs overlapped most with tumor, then blood, naive CD4+ cells. Tumor memory CD4+ T cell TCR gene usage was found to cluster with blood and lymph node memory CD4+ cells and with lymph node naive CD4+ cells.

Semi-nested PCR with Nested Universal Primer A followed constant-region reverse priming of full-length variable regions. TCRdb re-called the 5' RACE reads through MiXCR, storing one row per CDR3 protein. The sample has tens of thousands of distinct CDR3 sequences, about a sixth seen once; the top ten hold under 3%. Germline V lookup: CDR1 MDHEN, CDR2 SYDVKM. The CDR3 runs 14 residues. Trimming took 10 bases from V and 3 from J; bases not matched to a gene: 10. V gene TRBV28 combines with J gene TRBJ2-7; 9 bases map to TRBD1. The receptor was derived from a female donor with breast cancer. Sequenced: naive CD4+ T cells sorted from blood. Subset defined: naive CD4+ T cells, CD4+CD45RA+CD25-. CDR3 amino acids: CATESGTGNYEQYF. CDR3 DNA: TGTGCCACTGAATCCGGGACAGGGAACTACGAGCAGTACTTC.